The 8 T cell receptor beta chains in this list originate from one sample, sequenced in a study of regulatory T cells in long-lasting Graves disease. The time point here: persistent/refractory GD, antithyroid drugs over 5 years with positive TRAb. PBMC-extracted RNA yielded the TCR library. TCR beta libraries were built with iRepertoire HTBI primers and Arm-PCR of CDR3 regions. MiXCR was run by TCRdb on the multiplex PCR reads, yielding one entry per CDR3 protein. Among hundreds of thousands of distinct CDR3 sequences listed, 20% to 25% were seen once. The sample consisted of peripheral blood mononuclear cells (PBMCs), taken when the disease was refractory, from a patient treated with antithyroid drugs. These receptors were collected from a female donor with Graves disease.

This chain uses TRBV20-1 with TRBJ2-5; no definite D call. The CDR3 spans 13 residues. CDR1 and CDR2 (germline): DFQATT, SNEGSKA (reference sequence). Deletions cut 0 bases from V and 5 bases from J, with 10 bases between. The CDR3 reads CSARDPSRETQYF. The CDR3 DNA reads TGCAGTGCTAGAGATCCCTCCCGGGAGACCCAGTACTTC.

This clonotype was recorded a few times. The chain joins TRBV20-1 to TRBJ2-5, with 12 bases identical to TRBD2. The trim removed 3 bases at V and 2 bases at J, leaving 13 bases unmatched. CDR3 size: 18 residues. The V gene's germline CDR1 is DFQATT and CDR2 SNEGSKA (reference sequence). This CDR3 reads CSASLAVTSGGAQETQYF. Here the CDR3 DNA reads TGCAGTGCTAGTCTCGCGGTGACTAGCGGGGGTGCTCAAGAGACCCAGTACTTC.

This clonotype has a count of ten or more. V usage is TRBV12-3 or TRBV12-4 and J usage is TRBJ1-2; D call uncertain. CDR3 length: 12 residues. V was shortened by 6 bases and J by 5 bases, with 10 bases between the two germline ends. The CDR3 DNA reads TGTGCCAGCAGGGAGGAATTTTATGGCTACACCTTC. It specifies CASREEFYGYTF.

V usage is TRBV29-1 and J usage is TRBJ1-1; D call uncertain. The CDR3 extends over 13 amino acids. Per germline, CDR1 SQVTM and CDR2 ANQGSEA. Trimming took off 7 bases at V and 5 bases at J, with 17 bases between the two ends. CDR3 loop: CSADITEGTEAFF. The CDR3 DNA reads TGCAGCGCTGACATCACGGAGGGAACTGAAGCTTTCTTT.

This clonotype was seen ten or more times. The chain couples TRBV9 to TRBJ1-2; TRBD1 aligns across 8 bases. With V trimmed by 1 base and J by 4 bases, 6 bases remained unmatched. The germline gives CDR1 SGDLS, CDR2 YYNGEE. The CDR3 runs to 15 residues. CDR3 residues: CASSVTLDRGYGYTF. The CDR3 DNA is TGTGCCAGCAGCGTAACCTTAGACAGGGGCTATGGCTACACCTTC.

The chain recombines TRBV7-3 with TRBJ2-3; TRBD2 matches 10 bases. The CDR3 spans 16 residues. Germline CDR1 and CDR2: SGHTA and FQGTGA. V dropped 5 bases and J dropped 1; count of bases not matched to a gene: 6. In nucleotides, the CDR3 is TGTGCCAGCAGCAACACCGGGACTAGCGGCACAGATACGCAGTATTTT. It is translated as CASSNTGTSGTDTQYF.

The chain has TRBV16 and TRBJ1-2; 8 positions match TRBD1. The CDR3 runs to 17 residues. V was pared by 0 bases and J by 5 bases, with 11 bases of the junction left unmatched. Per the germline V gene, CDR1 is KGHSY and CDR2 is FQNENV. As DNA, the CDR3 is TGTGCCAGCAGCCAATCCCCAGGGGGCGATTCCCTGTATGGCTACACCTTC. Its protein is CASSQSPGGDSLYGYTF.

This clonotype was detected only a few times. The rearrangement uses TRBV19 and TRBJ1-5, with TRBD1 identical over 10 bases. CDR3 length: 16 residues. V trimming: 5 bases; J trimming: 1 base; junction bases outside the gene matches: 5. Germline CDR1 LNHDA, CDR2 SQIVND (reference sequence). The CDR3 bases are TGTGCCAGTAGTCGGACAGGGGGTCCGAGCAATCAGCCCCAGCATTTT. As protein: CASSRTGGPSNQPQHF. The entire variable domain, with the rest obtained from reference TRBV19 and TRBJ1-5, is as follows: DGGITQSPKYLFRKEGQNVTLSCEQNLNHDAMYWYRQDPGQGLRLIYYSQIVNDFQKGDIAEGYSVSREKKESFPLTVTSAQKNPTAFYLCASSRTGGPSNQPQHFGDGTRLSIL.